The TCR beta chain under discussion was sequenced for a study of blood T cell repertoires in COVID-19. The assay was immunoSEQ multiplex PCR, and TCRdb's table has in-frame clones only and misses some. Of 200,000 or so clones listed, 70% to 85% are singletons. Per the germline V gene, CDR1 is SGHTA and CDR2 is FQGNSA. The CDR3 extends over 14 amino acids. V lost 2 bases and J 4 bases, leaving 9 bases between the germline ends. The sequenced material came from PBMCs or T cells enriched from blood (not recorded which). The rearrangement joins TRBV7-2 to TRBJ2-4; TRBD1 might be the D (6 bases). The clonotype comes from a woman aged 40 to 55 with acute COVID-19. The CDR3 loop is CASSLRTEKNIQYF. The CDR3 DNA is TGTGCCAGCAGCTTACGGACAGAGAAAAACATTCAGTACTTC.